The 21 T cell receptor beta chains presented below share a single source sample, sequenced in a study of identical twins. Each CDR3 protein is one row after TCRdb ran MiXCR on the 5' RACE reads. The table has around 480,000 distinct CDR3 sequences, roughly an eighth seen once. These sequences were also reported in another study, on yellow fever vaccine responses in identical twins.

The sample comprised CD4+ T cells sorted from blood. These receptors all stem from a woman under 30 in good health.

The rearrangement links TRBV2 to TRBJ2-1; 7 bases fit TRBD2. Germline assignment: CDR1 SNHLY and CDR2 FYNNEI. This CDR3 comprises 17 residues. The V gene end was trimmed by 4 bases and the J gene end by 4 bases; junction bases not matched to a gene: 13. CDR3: CASSVGTSAPLYNEQFF. As DNA, the CDR3 is TGTGCCAGCAGTGTTGGAACTAGCGCCCCGCTTTACAATGAGCAGTTCTTC.

The CDR3 DNA reads as TGTGCCAGCAGTGAATTGGGGGGGGTTGACAATGAGCAGTTCTTC. Translating gives CASSELGGVDNEQFF. The chain combines TRBV25-1 with TRBJ2-1, with 7 bases matching TRBD2. V lost 1 base and J lost 5; bases outside the gene matches: 5. The CDR3 totals 15 residues. Germline V gives CDR1 MGHDK, CDR2 SYGVNS.

This clonotype was counted between two and nine times. The chain combines TRBV20-1 with TRBJ1-1, with no clear D. Germline loops: CDR1 DFQATT, CDR2 SNEGSKA (reference sequence). The CDR3 length is 15 residues. V lost 5 bases and J lost 0, with 16 bases in between. The CDR3 region is CSAPSPRLMNTEAFF. Here the CDR3 DNA reads TGCAGTGCTCCAAGCCCAAGGCTCATGAACACTGAAGCTTTCTTT.

This clonotype has only a few counts. The genes are TRBV12-3 or TRBV12-4 and TRBJ1-1; D remains ambiguous. CDR3 length: 12 residues. V lost 3 bases and J 6 bases, leaving 8 bases between the germline ends. In nucleotides, the CDR3 is TGTGCCAGCAGTTTTAAAACGTCTGAAGCTTTCTTT. Translating gives CASSFKTSEAFF.

This clonotype was counted only a few times. J is TRBJ2-3 and V is TRBV5-1; 8 nucleotides align to TRBD2. Germline V gene data show CDR1 as SGHRS and CDR2 as YFSETQ. With V trimmed by 4 bases and J by 0 bases, 1 base remained unmatched. The CDR3 is 14 residues long. CDR3: CASSERGSTDTQYF. In DNA form, the CDR3 reads TGCGCCAGCAGCGAGCGGGGGAGCACAGATACGCAGTATTTT. Supplemented by reference TRBV5-1 and TRBJ2-3, the full variable domain reads KAGVTQTPRYLIKTRGQQVTLSCSPISGHRSVSWYQQTPGQGLQFLFEYFSETQRNKGNFPGRFSGRQFSNSRSEMNVSTLELGDSALYLCASSERGSTDTQYFGPGTRLTVL.

The chain links TRBV5-1 to TRBJ1-4; D is ambiguous. V was clipped by 7 bases and J by 0 bases, with 10 bases between them. The CDR3 is 14 amino acids. Germline CDR1 reads SGHRS; CDR2 reads YFSETQ. DNA for the CDR3: TGCGCCAGCTGTCGGACGGCAACTAATGAAAAACTGTTTTTT. Amino acids: CASCRTATNEKLFF.

The V gene is TRBV3-1, the J gene TRBJ2-3, with TRBD2 matching 7 bases. Looked up from germline, CDR1 is LGHDT and CDR2 is YNNKEL (reference sequence). V lost 5 bases and J lost 4; bases outside the gene matches: 12. The CDR3 sequence is 16 residues long. CDR3 nucleotides: TGTGCCAGCAGCGCTCCGGGCGGGAGATTCCCAGATACGCAGTATTTT. This translates into CASSAPGGRFPDTQYF.

This clonotype was seen a few times. The chain carries TRBV20-1 and TRBJ1-1; weak D call: TRBD1 (5 bases). Germline V gene data show CDR1 as DFQATT and CDR2 as SNEGSKA (reference sequence). The CDR3 has 14 residues. V was cut by 3 bases and J by 4 bases, with 15 bases left in between. CDR3 in DNA: TGCAGTGCTAGTAAGGCCAGCGGGACCACTGAAGCTTTCTTT. The encoded protein is CSASKASGTTEAFF.

This chain links TRBV4-2 with TRBJ1-3; the match to TRBD1 covers 9 bases. Trimming at V came to 1 base and at J to 3 bases, leaving 1 base not matched to a gene. CDR1 is LGHNA, CDR2 YNFKEQ, per germline. The CDR3 runs 15 residues. CDR3 nucleotides: TGTGCCAGCAGCCAAGTGGACAGGGGTGGAAACACCATATATTTT. This gives the protein CASSQVDRGGNTIYF.

This clonotype was recorded a few times. CDR3 bases: TGTGCCAGCAGCCGAGGGACTAGCGTACTTAGCACAGATACGCAGTATTTT. Its protein is CASSRGTSVLSTDTQYF. This chain connects TRBV7-2 to TRBJ2-3; 10 positions match TRBD2. Unmatched junction bases numbered 8, after V lost 5 bases and J lost 0 bases. CDR3 size: 17 residues. Germline-derived CDR1 and CDR2 are SGHTA and FQGNSA.

The CDR3 DNA reads as TGTGCCAGCAGACAGACCGGGACAGCGAAGCAGTACTTC. Amino acid sequence: CASRQTGTAKQYF. J is TRBJ2-7 and V is TRBV6-1, with TRBD1 identical over 7 bases. CDR3 length: 13 residues. With 6 bases clipped from V and 8 bases from J, the junction kept 10 bases outside the gene matches. Germline V gene sequence: CDR1 MNHNS, CDR2 SASEGT.

This clonotype was detected many times. The chain combines TRBV5-1 with TRBJ2-7; D remains ambiguous. V dropped 0 bases and J dropped 1 base, with 8 bases sitting between them. The CDR3 is 14 amino acids. Germline CDR1 SGHRS, CDR2 YFSETQ. The CDR3 nucleotides read TGCGCCAGCAGCTTGGTTTTGGGATCCTACGAGCAGTACTTC. Its translation is CASSLVLGSYEQYF.

The V call is TRBV12-3 or TRBV12-4, the J call TRBJ2-5; D remains unclear. Between the trimmed V and J ends, which lost 0 bases and 2 bases, there was a span of 10 bases. The length of the CDR3 is 15 residues. The CDR3 DNA reads as TGTGCCAGCAGTTTAGCGGTGTCTTCTCAAGAGACCCAGTACTTC. Its protein product is CASSLAVSSQETQYF.

This clonotype came up a few times. V and J are TRBV2 and TRBJ2-2, with a tentative D call TRBD1 (5 bases). Per the germline V gene, CDR1 is SNHLY and CDR2 is FYNNEI. The CDR3 totals 14 residues. With 7 bases removed from V and 4 bases from J, the gap between germline ends came to 13 bases. CDR3 amino acids: CASNRDRLTGELFF. CDR3 DNA sequence: TGTGCCAGCAACCGAGACAGACTCACCGGGGAGCTGTTTTTT.

This clonotype was observed a few times. This chain links TRBV5-1 with TRBJ2-3; D perhaps matches TRBD2 (6 bases). Trimming cost V 3 bases and J 3 bases, with 17 bases left between them. CDR1 is SGHRS and CDR2 is YFSETQ in the germline V gene. The CDR3 extends over 16 amino acids. CDR3: CASSSITSRATDTQYF. In nucleotides, the CDR3 is TGCGCCAGCAGCTCGATTACTAGCAGGGCGACAGATACGCAGTATTTT. Based on the CDR3 plus reference TRBV5-1 and TRBJ2-3, the full variable domain is KAGVTQTPRYLIKTRGQQVTLSCSPISGHRSVSWYQQTPGQGLQFLFEYFSETQRNKGNFPGRFSGRQFSNSRSEMNVSTLELGDSALYLCASSSITSRATDTQYFGPGTRLTVL.

This CDR3 is CAISGDSHSYEQYF. The DNA for the CDR3 is TGTGCCATCAGTGGGGACAGCCACTCCTACGAGCAGTACTTC. V and J are TRBV10-3 and TRBJ2-7; TRBD1 matches 7 bases. The CDR3 sequence is 14 residues long. Germline V gene sequence: CDR1 ENHRY, CDR2 SYGVKD. Trimming took 4 bases from V and 0 from J; bases not matched to a gene: 3.

V usage is TRBV7-2 and J usage is TRBJ2-5; no clear D gene. V lost 3 bases, J lost 4 bases, and 12 bases lay in between. Germline CDR1 is SGHTA and CDR2 is FQGNSA. The CDR3 totals 14 residues. The CDR3 DNA sequence: TGTGCCAGCAGCTTTCAAGGGCTCGGAGAGACCCAGTACTTC. The encoded protein is CASSFQGLGETQYF.

This chain joins TRBV6-2 or TRBV6-3 and TRBJ2-7; 9 bases are shared with TRBD2. The CDR3 length is 14 residues. Germline lookup yields CDR1 MNHEY and CDR2 SVGEGT. V dropped 6 bases and J dropped 0; count of bases not matched to a gene: 3. CDR3 in amino acids: CASRPSGNSYEQYF. DNA of the CDR3: TGTGCCAGCAGACCTAGCGGGAACTCCTACGAGCAGTACTTC.

This clonotype was observed a handful of times. The CDR3 loop reads CASSYIPITYNEQFF. The CDR3 DNA sequence: TGTGCCAGCAGTTACATCCCTATTACTTACAATGAGCAGTTCTTC. This sequence joins TRBV6-2 or TRBV6-3 and TRBJ2-1; no firm D call. V was clipped by 2 bases and J by 4 bases, with 12 bases between them. Germline V gene lookup returns CDR1 MNHEY and CDR2 SVGEGT. The CDR3 covers 15 residues.

This clonotype was picked up a small number of times. V is TRBV7-9 and J is TRBJ1-4; possible D gene TRBD1, 5 bases. The CDR3 is 15 residues long. Trimming took off 7 bases at V and 8 bases at J, with 20 bases between the two ends. CDR1 and CDR2 from the germline V gene are SEHNR and FQNEAQ (reference sequence). CDR3 nucleotides: TGTGCCAGCACCTATCAGGGAGAGTCGGACGAAAAACTGTTTTTT. This codes for CASTYQGESDEKLFF.

This sequence joins TRBV27 and TRBJ2-7; 7 positions match TRBD2. The CDR3 length is 18 residues. Germline CDR1 and CDR2: MNHEY and SMNVEV (reference sequence). The J segment lost 1 base and the V segment lost 2 bases, leaving 14 bases of the junction unmatched. The CDR3 DNA follows: TGTGCCAGCAGTTTAAAGTCCGGGCAGCGGGGAGTTTCCTACGAGCAGTACTTC. Encoded protein: CASSLKSGQRGVSYEQYF.